The 31 T cell receptor beta chains below were found in one sample sequenced in a study of T-cell memory formation after mild COVID-19. Using its own MiXCR run on the 5' RACE reads, TCRdb lists one record per CDR3 protein. The sample has 300,000 to 350,000 distinct CDR3 sequences; roughly 13% are singletons. Sequencing was carried out using PBMCs or a T cell subset sorted from them (not recorded which). These receptor sequences come from a man younger than 35 who had mild COVID-19 (a few samples of this study predate the infection). Cell type and time point are not known.

Only a few counts were recorded for this clonotype. This rearrangement joins TRBV4-3 to TRBJ2-5, with a weak D call TRBD2 (7 bases). Trimming cost V 0 bases and J 2 bases, with 16 bases left between them. Germline V gene sequence: CDR1 LGHNA, CDR2 YSLEER. CDR3 length: 17 amino acids. The CDR3 is CASSQDIGGGFQETQYF. The CDR3 region has the DNA TGCGCCAGCAGCCAAGATATTGGCGGGGGCTTTCAAGAGACCCAGTACTTC.

This clonotype came up a few times. The rearrangement links TRBV12-3 or TRBV12-4 to TRBJ2-7; a weak D match, TRBD1 (6 bases). V was shortened by 0 bases and J by 2 bases, with 8 bases between the two germline ends. This CDR3 spans 14 amino acids. In nucleotides, the CDR3 is TGTGCCAGCAGTTTAGCGAACAGGGCCTACGAGCAGTACTTC. Translating gives CASSLANRAYEQYF.

This clonotype appeared a few times. The V gene is TRBV5-1, the J gene TRBJ2-1; no reliable D call. V lost 1 base, J lost 6 bases, and 14 bases lay in between. Germline V gene sequence: CDR1 SGHRS, CDR2 YFSETQ. The CDR3 runs to 15 residues. The CDR3 region is CASSLFAGSFNEQFF. Written as DNA, the CDR3 is TGCGCCAGCAGCTTGTTCGCCGGGTCTTTCAATGAGCAGTTCTTC.

This clonotype occurred many times. The rearrangement links TRBV12-3 or TRBV12-4 to TRBJ1-6, with D hard to call. Trimming left V 1 base short and J 1 base short, with 2 bases between. The CDR3 spans 14 residues. Here the CDR3 reads CASSLGSYNSPLHF. DNA of the CDR3: TGTGCCAGCAGTTTAGGGTCCTATAATTCACCCCTCCACTTT.

The chain is built from TRBV29-1 and TRBJ2-1; 8 bases are shared with TRBD1. CDR3 length: 14 amino acids. Germline CDR1 is SQVTM and CDR2 is ANQGSEA. The CDR3 nucleotides are TGCAGTTTTAACCCGGGACAGGTCTACAATGAGCAGTTCTTC. It is translated as CSFNPGQVYNEQFF.

This clonotype showed up just a few times. This chain links TRBV20-1 with TRBJ2-4, with D perhaps matching TRBD2 (5 bases). This CDR3 has 12 amino acids. CDR1 is DFQATT, CDR2 SNEGSKA, per germline (reference sequence). The ends were cut back, 5 bases at V and 12 bases at J, with 17 bases in the middle. CDR3 protein: CSAVMGVGDQYF. DNA of the CDR3: TGCAGTGCTGTGATGGGAGTGGGCGATCAGTACTTC.

The chain carries TRBV7-3 and TRBJ2-1; TRBD2 agrees at 9 bases. The CDR3 loop spans 16 amino acids. Germline CDR1 SGHTA, CDR2 FQGTGA. Trimming cost V 5 bases and J 4 bases; bases outside gene matches: 9. The CDR3 DNA follows: TGTGCCAGCAGCGCACATAGCGGGGGAGCTTACAATGAGCAGTTCTTC. Translation: CASSAHSGGAYNEQFF.

This clonotype showed up just once. This sequence joins TRBV18 and TRBJ2-1; TRBD2 matches at 13 bases. With V trimmed by 2 bases and J by 7 bases, 8 bases remained unmatched. Germline assignment: CDR1 KGHSH and CDR2 LQKENI. The CDR3 consists of 17 residues. CDR3 in DNA: TGTGCCAGCTCACCAAACCTCGGGACTAGCGGGGAGAATGAGCAGTTCTTC. This codes for CASSPNLGTSGENEQFF.

This clonotype occurred a few times. The chain carries TRBV4-3 and TRBJ2-3; 7 bases align to TRBD1. This CDR3 contains 19 residues. V was pared by 0 bases and J by 2 bases, with 14 bases of the junction left unmatched. Germline V CDR1 and CDR2: LGHNA, YSLEER. In nucleotides, the CDR3 is TGCGCCAGCAGCCAAGAAGTTAAGGGGGCGGTATCCCACACAGATACGCAGTATTTT. It codes for CASSQEVKGAVSHTDTQYF.

This clonotype has more than one count but fewer than ten. The chain is built from TRBV20-1 and TRBJ2-1, with a possible D match to TRBD2 (6 bases). CDR1 is DFQATT and CDR2 is SNEGSKA in the germline V gene (reference sequence). The CDR3 length is 13 residues. Trimming pared 5 bases from V and 4 bases from J, leaving 12 bases between. CDR3: CSASGTYYNEQFF. CDR3 coding DNA: TGCAGTGCTTCCGGGACTTATTACAATGAGCAGTTCTTC.

The genes are TRBV28 and TRBJ1-6; a possible D gene is TRBD1 (5 bases). The CDR3 runs to 14 residues. Trimming took 8 bases from V and 13 from J, leaving 21 bases between them. CDR1 and CDR2 from the germline V gene are MDHEN and SYDVKM. CDR3: CASSLRLTRAPLHF. The CDR3 coding sequence is TGTGCCAGCTCATTACGGCTTACCAGGGCTCCCCTCCACTTT.

This sequence joins TRBV6-6 and TRBJ2-7, with 7 bases lining up with TRBD1. V lost 2 bases, J lost 0 bases, and 4 bases stayed unmatched. CDR1 is MNHNY, CDR2 SVGAGI, per germline (reference sequence). The CDR3 runs to 15 residues. In DNA, the CDR3 is TGTGCCAGCAGTTACGGACAGGTTCGCTCCTACGAGCAGTACTTC. Encoded protein: CASSYGQVRSYEQYF.

The rearrangement joins TRBV12-3 or TRBV12-4 to TRBJ1-6; D is unclear. This CDR3 comprises 13 residues. V was cut by 4 bases and J by 11 bases, with 12 bases left in between. In nucleotides, the CDR3 is TGTGCCAGCAGTTATACTGCTTTCGCACCCCTCCACTTT. It encodes CASSYTAFAPLHF.

The chain couples TRBV28 to TRBJ2-5; 9 bases match TRBD2. Trimming cost V 5 bases and J 5 bases; bases outside gene matches: 6. This CDR3 has 14 amino acids. The germline CDR1 and CDR2 sequences are MDHEN and SYDVKM. CDR3 nucleotides: TGTGCCAGCAGTCCTAGCGGGGCAGGGGAGACCCAGTACTTC. This gives the protein CASSPSGAGETQYF.

This clonotype was recorded a few times. The J gene is TRBJ1-1, the V gene TRBV20-1; 7 bases fit TRBD1. The germline V gene encodes CDR1 DFQATT and CDR2 SNEGSKA (reference sequence). The CDR3 has 17 residues. With V trimmed by 2 bases and J by 5 bases, 17 bases remained unmatched. The CDR3 DNA is TGCAGTGCTAGATCCCTGCCAGGGGGGTGGACATATACTGAAGCTTTCTTT. Protein: CSARSLPGGWTYTEAFF.

In this sample, this clonotype turned up many times. This chain connects TRBV6-1 to TRBJ2-7; D remains ambiguous. This CDR3 is 14 amino acids long. Germline V gives CDR1 MNHNS, CDR2 SASEGT. Trimming removed 5 bases at V and 5 bases at J, with 16 bases between. CDR3 region: CASSSLARKDEQYF. DNA for the CDR3: TGTGCCAGCAGTTCCTTGGCCAGAAAGGACGAGCAGTACTTC.

The sample holds a few counts of this clonotype. One end of the junction does not line up with germline, which may come from a read error. The chain combines TRBV12-3 or TRBV12-4 with TRBJ2-1, with a weak D call TRBD1 (5 bases). This CDR3 region has 12 residues. The CDR3: CASSFVGVSVIF. The CDR3 bases are TGTGCCAGCAGTTTTGTAGGGGTGTCTGTAATCTTC.

This clonotype was observed a handful of times. The chain couples TRBV2 to TRBJ2-7; 7 bases fit TRBD1. CDR3 length: 13 amino acids. The J segment lost 2 bases and the V segment lost 7 bases, leaving 5 bases of the junction unmatched. CDR1 is SNHLY, CDR2 FYNNEI, per germline. CDR3 nucleotide sequence: TGTGCCAGCATGGAGGACAGGCCCTACGAGCAGTACTTC. The encoded protein is CASMEDRPYEQYF.

This clonotype has just a few counts. The rearrangement joins TRBV2 to TRBJ1-5, with a weak D call TRBD1 (6 bases). Trimming stripped 8 bases from V and 3 bases from J, with 11 bases between. The CDR3 loop spans 13 amino acids. CDR1 and CDR2 from the germline V gene are SNHLY and FYNNEI. The CDR3 protein is CASGQGNNQPQHF. The CDR3 coding sequence is TGTGCCAGCGGTCAGGGGAACAATCAGCCCCAGCATTTT. Filled out from reference TRBV2 and TRBJ1-5, the complete variable domain reads EPEVTQTPSHQVTQMGQEVILRCVPISNHLYFYWYRQILGQKVEFLVSFYNNEISEKSEIFDDQFSVERPDGSNFTLKIRSTKLEDSAMYFCASGQGNNQPQHFGDGTRLSIL.

This clonotype was counted a few times. The chain recombines TRBV4-3 with TRBJ2-7; no reliable D call. Trimming removed 1 base at V and 2 bases at J, with 12 bases between. Per the germline V gene, CDR1 is LGHNA and CDR2 is YSLEER. The CDR3 is 15 residues long. The CDR3 region has the DNA TGCGCCAGCAGCCAAGGCGGCTGGCGGCCCTACGAGCAGTACTTC. This sequence encodes CASSQGGWRPYEQYF.

The sample holds a few counts of this clonotype. This rearrangement joins TRBV7-9 to TRBJ2-3; 8 bases fit TRBD1. The V gene end was trimmed by 5 bases and the J gene end by 5 bases; junction bases not matched to a gene: 12. Germline values: CDR1 SEHNR, CDR2 FQNEAQ (reference sequence). The CDR3 totals 16 residues. The CDR3, as DNA: TGTGCCAGCAGCCCGGACAGGGCGAACCCCAAAGATACGCAGTATTTT. Its translation: CASSPDRANPKDTQYF.

The chain uses TRBV27 and TRBJ2-3, with D hard to call. The CDR3 has 11 residues. Germline CDR1 reads MNHEY; CDR2 reads SMNVEV (reference sequence). The V end lost 8 bases, the J end lost 1 base, and 4 bases lay between the germline ends. CDR3 loop: CASGCTDTQYF. The DNA for the CDR3 is TGTGCCAGCGGATGCACAGATACGCAGTATTTT.

J is TRBJ2-3 and V is TRBV7-2, with D possibly TRBD2 on 7 matching bases. From germline, CDR1 is SGHTA and CDR2 FQGNSA. V was cut by 7 bases and J by 2 bases, with 16 bases left in between. This CDR3 comprises 15 residues. The CDR3 is CASNPRGGNTDTQYF. CDR3 sequence (DNA): TGTGCCAGCAACCCGAGGGGGGGAAACACAGATACGCAGTATTTT.

This clonotype appeared a few times. CDR3 DNA: TGTGCCAGCAGCGGGGCGATAAACATTCAGTACTTC. Its translation: CASSGAINIQYF. The rearrangement links TRBV7-2 to TRBJ2-4; possible D gene TRBD1, 5 bases. Germline V gene sequence: CDR1 SGHTA, CDR2 FQGNSA. Trimming shortened V by 5 bases and J by 6 bases, and 8 bases separated the two germline ends. This CDR3 is built from 12 residues.

This clonotype was counted only a few times. This chain links TRBV9 with TRBJ2-3, with unresolved D. Germline CDR1 SGDLS, CDR2 YYNGEE. The V end was cut by 3 bases, the J end by 6 bases, with 8 bases between. This CDR3 region has 12 residues. The CDR3 DNA is TGTGCCAGCAGCGGATTCAGGGATACGCAGTATTTT. This codes for CASSGFRDTQYF.

This clonotype was found a few times. V usage is TRBV7-2 and J usage is TRBJ2-3; weak D call: TRBD2 (6 bases). V lost 1 base to trimming and J lost 5 bases, with 19 bases between them. The CDR3 loop spans 17 amino acids. Germline CDR1 is SGHTA and CDR2 is FQGNSA. The CDR3 nucleotides are TGTGCCAGCAGCTTAGTTTCCGGCGGGCTGGGGGGAGATACGCAGTATTTT. Translating gives CASSLVSGGLGGDTQYF. The whole variable domain, filled in from reference TRBV7-2 and TRBJ2-3, reads GAGVSQSPSNKVTEKGKDVELRCDPISGHTALYWYRQSLGQGLEFLIYFQGNSAPDKSGLPSDRFSAERTGGSVSTLTIQRTQQEDSAVYLCASSLVSGGLGGDTQYFGPGTRLTVL.

V gene TRBV14 combines with J gene TRBJ2-7; 8 nucleotides align to TRBD1. CDR3 length: 14 amino acids. Germline V gene sequence: CDR1 SGHDN, CDR2 FVKESK. Germline trimming cut 1 base from V and 5 bases from J; bases unmatched to any gene: 4. The CDR3, as DNA: TGTGCCAGCAGCCAAGTGACAGGGGCCAACGAGCAGTACTTC. Residues: CASSQVTGANEQYF.

This clonotype appeared many times. CDR3 DNA sequence: TGCGCCAGCAGCTGGGGACTTACCGGAGGGGAGCTGTTTTTT. Translation gives CASSWGLTGGELFF. The chain recombines TRBV5-1 with TRBJ2-2; possible D gene TRBD2, 6 bases. Germline CDR1 reads SGHRS; CDR2 reads YFSETQ. V was pared by 3 bases and J by 8 bases, with 14 bases between. The CDR3 covers 14 residues.

At least ten counts were recorded for this clonotype. The chain has TRBV12-3 or TRBV12-4 and TRBJ2-5; TRBD2 agrees at 12 bases. With V trimmed by 5 bases and J by 1 base, 5 bases remained unmatched. This CDR3 has 16 amino acids. The CDR3 coding sequence is TGTGCCAGCAGTGTGACTAGCGGGGGTATCCAAGAGACCCAGTACTTC. This gives the protein CASSVTSGGIQETQYF.

This chain joins TRBV27 and TRBJ1-5, with 8 nucleotides matching TRBD1. Germline V gene sequence: CDR1 MNHEY, CDR2 SMNVEV (reference sequence). With V trimmed by 6 bases and J by 6 bases, 4 bases remained unmatched. This CDR3 region has 13 residues. CDR3 loop: CASRPTGGQPQHF. The CDR3 DNA is TGTGCCAGCAGGCCCACAGGGGGTCAGCCCCAGCATTTT.

The chain carries TRBV5-1 and TRBJ2-2; 13 nucleotides match TRBD2. Per germline, CDR1 SGHRS and CDR2 YFSETQ. Trimming removed 3 bases from V and 6 bases from J; junction bases left unmatched: 5. The CDR3 runs to 16 residues. The CDR3 DNA reads TGCGCCAGCAGCTCATTCGGGACTAGCGGGGCCGGGGAGCTGTTTTTT. This translates into CASSSFGTSGAGELFF.